This T cell receptor beta chain was retrieved from a study of read filtering for tumor transcriptome and immune sequencing. Study results and limitations: This fraction held mixed bone marrow immune cells after CD138-negative sorting.

In regard to this clonotype: Its target is unknown.

This library used approximately 370 ng RNA and molecular barcoded adaptors spanning alpha/delta and beta/gamma chains. TCRdb reprocessed the reads with MiXCR, giving one entry per CDR3 protein. Of under 150,000 distinct CDR3 sequences in the sample, less than 15% were seen once. CDR3 length equals 15 residues. From germline, CDR1 is KGHSH and CDR2 LQKENI. The V segment lost 3 bases and the J segment 1 base; nucleotides outside the gene matches: 1. This receptor was identified in a donor aged 40 or older with multiple myeloma. This chain links TRBV18 with TRBJ2-3; TRBD2 aligns across 10 bases. Source material: a population of CD138-negative cells sorted from bone marrow. CDR3 DNA sequence: TGTGCCAGCTCACCCGGGACTAGCGGCACAGATACGCAGTATTTT. This encodes CASSPGTSGTDTQYF.